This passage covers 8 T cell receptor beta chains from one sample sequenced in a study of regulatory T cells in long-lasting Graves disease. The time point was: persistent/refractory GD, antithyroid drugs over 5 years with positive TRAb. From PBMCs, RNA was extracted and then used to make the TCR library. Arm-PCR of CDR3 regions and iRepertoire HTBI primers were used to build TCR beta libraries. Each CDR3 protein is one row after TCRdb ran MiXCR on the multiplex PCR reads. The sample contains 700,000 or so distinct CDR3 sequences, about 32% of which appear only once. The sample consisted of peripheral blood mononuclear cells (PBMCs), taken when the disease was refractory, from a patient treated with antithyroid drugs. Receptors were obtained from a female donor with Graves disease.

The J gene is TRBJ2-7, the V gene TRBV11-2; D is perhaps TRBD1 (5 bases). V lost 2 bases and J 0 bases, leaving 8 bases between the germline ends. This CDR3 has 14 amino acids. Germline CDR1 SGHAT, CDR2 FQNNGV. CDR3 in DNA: TGTGCCAGCAGCTTATGGACAAGCTCCTACGAGCAGTACTTC. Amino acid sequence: CASSLWTSSYEQYF.

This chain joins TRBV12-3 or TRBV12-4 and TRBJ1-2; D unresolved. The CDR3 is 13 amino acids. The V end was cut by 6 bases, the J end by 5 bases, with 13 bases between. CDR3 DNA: TGTGCCAGCAGCCAACCTCACTATTATGGCTACACCTTC. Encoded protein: CASSQPHYYGYTF.

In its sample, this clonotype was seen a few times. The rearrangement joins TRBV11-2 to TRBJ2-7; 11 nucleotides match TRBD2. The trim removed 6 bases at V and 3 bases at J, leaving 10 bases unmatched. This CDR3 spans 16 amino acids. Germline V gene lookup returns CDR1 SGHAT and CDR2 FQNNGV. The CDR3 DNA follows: TGTGCCAGCAGGACTAGCGGGGACGGGGGAATCTACGAGCAGTACTTC. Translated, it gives CASRTSGDGGIYEQYF.

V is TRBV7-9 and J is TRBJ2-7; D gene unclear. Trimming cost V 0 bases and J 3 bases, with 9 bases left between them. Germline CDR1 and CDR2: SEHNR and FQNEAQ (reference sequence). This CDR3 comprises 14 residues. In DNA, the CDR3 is TGTGCCAGCAGCTTAGCTACGGAGTTCTACGAGCAGTACTTC. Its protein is CASSLATEFYEQYF.

This CDR3 reads CASSYSTAGQGIEQYF. The CDR3 coding sequence is TGTGCCAGCAGTTACTCGACCGCGGGACAGGGGATAGAGCAGTACTTC. The chain joins TRBV6-5 to TRBJ2-7; 10 nucleotides align to TRBD1. There are 16 residues in the CDR3. In germline, CDR1 is MNHEY, CDR2 SVGAGI. The trim removed 0 bases at V and 7 bases at J, leaving 9 bases unmatched.

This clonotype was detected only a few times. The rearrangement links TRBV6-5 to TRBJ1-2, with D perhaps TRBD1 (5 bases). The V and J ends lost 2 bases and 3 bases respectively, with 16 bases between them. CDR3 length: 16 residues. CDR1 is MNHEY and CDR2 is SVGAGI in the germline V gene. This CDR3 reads CASSYSPRAQDYGYTF. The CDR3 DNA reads TGTGCCAGCAGTTACAGCCCCAGGGCTCAGGACTATGGCTACACCTTC.

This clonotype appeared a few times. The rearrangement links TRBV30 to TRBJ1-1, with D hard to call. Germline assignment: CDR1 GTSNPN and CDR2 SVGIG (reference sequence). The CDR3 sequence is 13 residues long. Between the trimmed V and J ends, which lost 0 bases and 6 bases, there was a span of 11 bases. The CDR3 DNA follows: TGTGCCTGGAGTGTAACCGCACGCGCTGAAGCTTTCTTT. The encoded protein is CAWSVTARAEAFF.

CDR3 sequence reads: CATSRETQETQYF. The CDR3 nucleotides are TGTGCCACCAGCAGAGAAACCCAAGAGACCCAGTACTTC. The chain joins TRBV15 to TRBJ2-5; D not certain. The CDR3 is 13 amino acids. V gave up 0 bases and J gave up 1 base, with 3 bases separating them. Per the germline V gene, CDR1 is LNHNV and CDR2 is YYDKDF (reference sequence).